These 6 T cell receptor beta chains originate from one sample sequenced in a study of T cell responses to AZD1222 COVID-19 vaccine. Sequencing was performed with immunoSEQ multiplex PCR; in TCRdb, only in-frame clones are kept and a portion is missing. In the table there are around 110,000 clones, 87% of which are singletons. Source: peripheral blood, taken on day 0 of AZD1222 vaccination. The receptor set was obtained from an adult in good health.

This clone was picked up one time. V is TRBV19 and J is TRBJ1-2; D may be TRBD1 (6 bases). The CDR3 runs to 12 residues. Germline values: CDR1 LNHDA, CDR2 SQIVND (reference sequence). Trimming shortened V by 8 bases and J by 8 bases, and 15 bases separated the two germline ends. CDR3 sequence (DNA): TGTGCCAGTCGACGGGGGGCCTGGGGCTACACCTTC. It encodes CASRRGAWGYTF.

This rearrangement joins TRBV9 to TRBJ2-3, with no clear D. The CDR3 loop spans 15 amino acids. Trimming removed 0 bases at V and 2 bases at J, with 10 bases between. Germline V gene sequence: CDR1 SGDLS, CDR2 YYNGEE. The CDR3 DNA follows: TGTGCCAGCAGCGTAGCTCCTACCCTCACAGATACGCAGTATTTT. Its protein product is CASSVAPTLTDTQYF.

The J gene is TRBJ2-1, the V gene TRBV6-5; 7 bases are a match to TRBD2. The length of the CDR3 is 13 residues. The germline CDR1 and CDR2 sequences are MNHEY and SVGAGI. Germline trimming cut 6 bases from V and 5 bases from J; bases unmatched to any gene: 4. CDR3 nucleotides: TGTGCCAGCAGCAAGCGGGGTCACAATGAGCAGTTCTTC. Protein: CASSKRGHNEQFF.

Only a few counts were recorded for this clone. V gene TRBV6-5 combines with J gene TRBJ2-1, with D possibly TRBD2 on 5 matching bases. The germline V and J ends were trimmed by 8 bases and 0 bases, with 14 bases remaining between them. The CDR3 consists of 15 residues. Germline assignment: CDR1 MNHEY and CDR2 SVGAGI. The CDR3 DNA follows: TGTGCCAGCCTCGCCACGGGAAGCTCCTACAATGAGCAGTTCTTC. Protein: CASLATGSSYNEQFF.

This chain connects TRBV7-2 to TRBJ2-3, with D possibly TRBD2 on 7 matching bases. Trimming took 3 bases from V and 0 from J, leaving 13 bases between them. Germline lookup yields CDR1 SGHTA and CDR2 FQGNSA. CDR3 size: 16 residues. The CDR3 nucleotides read TGTGCCAGCAGCTTGGGGGCGGGAGCAAGCACAGATACGCAGTATTTT. It yields the protein CASSLGAGASTDTQYF.

This chain joins TRBV7-3 and TRBJ2-1; D might be TRBD2 (6 bases). V gave up 1 base and J gave up 6 bases, with 19 bases separating them. Germline CDR1 SGHTA, CDR2 FQGTGA. This CDR3 has 17 amino acids. CDR3: CASSLRPGGPGGNEQFF. CDR3 nucleotides: TGTGCCAGCAGCTTAAGGCCAGGAGGACCCGGGGGCAATGAGCAGTTCTTC.